The 21 T cell receptor beta chains below were found in one sample sequenced in a study of cytomegalovirus exposure and HLA in healthy donors. 60 Vbeta and 13 Jbeta primers were used in PCR. Clones were read by immunoSEQ multiplex PCR, and TCRdb kept only the in-frame ones, dropping some. The sample includes about 180,000 clones, 80% of them seen just once. Specimen: PBMCs. The receptors shown here come from a woman aged 30 to 39 in good health and CMV-seronegative.

This chain links TRBV10-3 with TRBJ1-1; 10 bases align to TRBD1. V gave up 6 bases and J gave up 4 bases; unmatched junction bases: 8. CDR3 length: 15 amino acids. Germline lookup yields CDR1 ENHRY and CDR2 SYGVKD. The CDR3 DNA sequence: TGTGCCATCAGCGGACAGGGGGGCGATGGCACTGAAGCTTTCTTT. Translation: CAISGQGGDGTEAFF.

The chain is built from TRBV5-1 and TRBJ1-1; weak D call: TRBD1 (5 bases). CDR3 size: 14 residues. V was shortened by 4 bases and J by 1 base, with 11 bases between the two germline ends. Germline V gene lookup returns CDR1 SGHRS and CDR2 YFSETQ. The CDR3 protein is CASSPGRENTEAFF. CDR3 bases: TGCGCCAGCAGCCCAGGGAGGGAGAACACTGAAGCTTTCTTT.

The J gene is TRBJ2-1, the V gene TRBV27; possible D gene TRBD2, 7 bases. The CDR3 runs to 17 residues. Germline CDR1 MNHEY, CDR2 SMNVEV (reference sequence). Between the trimmed V and J ends, which lost 6 bases and 4 bases, there was a span of 22 bases. Here the CDR3 reads CASSRPSGGRVYNEQFF. DNA for the CDR3: TGTGCCAGCAGCCGACCCTCGGGGGGCAGGGTTTACAATGAGCAGTTCTTC.

This clone showed up just a few times. The genes are TRBV7-2 and TRBJ2-2; 12 positions match TRBD2. Germline CDR1 is SGHTA and CDR2 is FQGNSA. After removal of 11 bases from V and 5 bases from J, the junction contained 6 bases not matched to a gene. The CDR3 is made up of 14 amino acids. Here the CDR3 reads CASKTSGGTGELFF. The CDR3 DNA reads TGTGCCTCAAAGACTAGCGGGGGTACCGGGGAGCTGTTTTTT.

This clone was counted only a few times. The chain uses TRBV27 and TRBJ2-7, with a weak D call TRBD2 (7 bases). The CDR3 loop spans 16 amino acids. V was shortened by 2 bases and J by 0 bases, with 14 bases between the two germline ends. Germline V lookup: CDR1 MNHEY, CDR2 SMNVEV (reference sequence). Here the CDR3 DNA reads TGTGCCAGCAGTTTAGGGGGAGGGGGTTTCTCCTACGAGCAGTACTTC. Encoded protein: CASSLGGGGFSYEQYF.

The gene calls are TRBV11-2 and TRBJ2-1; D is unclear. The CDR3 covers 13 residues. The V and J ends lost 2 bases and 7 bases respectively, with 9 bases between them. Germline CDR1 SGHAT, CDR2 FQNNGV. For the CDR3, the DNA is TGTGCCAGCAGCTTAATTGGGCAGAATGAGCAGTTCTTC. Translated, it gives CASSLIGQNEQFF.

The chain combines TRBV10-3 with TRBJ2-3; 7 bases line up with TRBD1. The CDR3 runs 15 residues. The germline V gene encodes CDR1 ENHRY and CDR2 SYGVKD. V shed 6 bases, J shed 0 bases, and the junction held 6 bases outside the gene matches. The chain's CDR3 is CAIRQGSSSTDTQYF. In DNA form, the CDR3 reads TGTGCCATCAGACAGGGGTCGTCTAGCACAGATACGCAGTATTTT.

The chain carries TRBV30 and TRBJ1-1; tentative D call: TRBD1 (6 bases). V lost 5 bases, J lost 8 bases, and 9 bases lay in between. This CDR3 contains 10 residues. Germline CDR1 is GTSNPN and CDR2 is SVGIG (reference sequence). DNA of the CDR3: TGTGCCTGGGGACAGTTAGAAGCTTTCTTT. Translated: CAWGQLEAFF.

The CDR3 loop is CATSRDSDRGMGYTF. CDR3 bases: TGTGCCACCAGCAGAGATTCGGACAGGGGGATGGGCTACACCTTC. This chain connects TRBV15 to TRBJ1-2, with 10 bases identical to TRBD1. The V segment lost 0 bases and the J segment 8 bases; nucleotides outside the gene matches: 6. Per germline, CDR1 LNHNV and CDR2 YYDKDF (reference sequence). CDR3 length equals 15 residues.

The chain recombines TRBV19 with TRBJ1-2, with 9 bases that match TRBD1. CDR3 length: 14 amino acids. V trimming: 5 bases; J trimming: 2 bases; junction bases outside the gene matches: 3. Germline values: CDR1 LNHDA, CDR2 SQIVND (reference sequence). CDR3 sequence reads: CASSFTGGNYGYTF. CDR3 coding DNA: TGTGCCAGTAGTTTTACAGGGGGCAACTATGGCTACACCTTC.

The chain combines TRBV4-2 with TRBJ2-7, with D uncertain. The CDR3 contains 17 residues. Germline loops: CDR1 LGHNA, CDR2 YNFKEQ. V dropped 1 base and J dropped 2 bases, with 18 bases sitting between them. CDR3 sequence: CASSQGFEAELTYEQYF. Here the CDR3 DNA reads TGTGCCAGCAGCCAAGGTTTCGAGGCAGAGCTAACCTACGAGCAGTACTTC.

The V gene is TRBV11-2, the J gene TRBJ1-1; D gene unclear. V lost 2 bases to trimming and J lost 1 base, with 11 bases between them. CDR3 length equals 15 residues. Germline loops: CDR1 SGHAT, CDR2 FQNNGV. The CDR3 reads CASSLLPGQNTEAFF. CDR3 bases: TGTGCCAGCAGCTTACTTCCAGGCCAGAACACTGAAGCTTTCTTT.

The V and J genes are TRBV5-1 and TRBJ2-7; TRBD1 matches at 7 bases. Germline-derived CDR1 and CDR2 are SGHRS and YFSETQ. Trimming removed 3 bases from V and 6 bases from J; junction bases left unmatched: 9. This CDR3 has 14 residues. DNA of the CDR3: TGCGCCAGCAGCTCGGACCCGACAGGGCGCGAGCAGTACTTC. This gives the protein CASSSDPTGREQYF.

The V gene is TRBV29-1, the J gene TRBJ1-2, with D unclear. CDR3 size: 14 residues. Germline-derived CDR1 and CDR2 are SQVTM and ANQGSEA. V lost 6 bases and J 0 bases, leaving 14 bases between the germline ends. CDR3 bases: TGCAGCGTCCTCCGGGGAGGGACTAACTATGGCTACACCTTC. This encodes CSVLRGGTNYGYTF.

This chain's CDR3 is CASSQTWTGGEQYF. The DNA of the CDR3 is TGTGCCAGCAGCCAAACCTGGACAGGGGGCGAGCAGTACTTC. The V and J genes are TRBV11-2 and TRBJ2-7; 10 bases align to TRBD1. J was trimmed by 6 bases and V by 5 bases; bases with no gene match: 7. In germline, CDR1 is SGHAT, CDR2 FQNNGV. The CDR3 covers 14 residues.

The V gene is TRBV4-3, the J gene TRBJ2-2, with 9 bases identical to TRBD2. Germline V gives CDR1 LGHNA, CDR2 YSLEER. The ends lost 1 base at V and 3 bases at J; junction bases unmatched: 3. The CDR3 totals 16 residues. DNA for the CDR3: TGCGCCAGCAGCCAAGGCAGCGGGGGGTACACCGGGGAGCTGTTTTTT. Amino acids: CASSQGSGGYTGELFF.

The chain couples TRBV7-2 to TRBJ2-7, with a tentative D call TRBD2 (6 bases). The CDR3 is 15 amino acids. V was shortened by 0 bases and J by 5 bases, with 14 bases between the two germline ends. Germline V gives CDR1 SGHTA, CDR2 FQGNSA. In DNA form, the CDR3 reads TGTGCCAGCAGCTTAGCGTTCGGGGAGGCCAACGAGCAGTACTTC. Encoded protein: CASSLAFGEANEQYF.

The chain couples TRBV5-1 to TRBJ1-2; 8 nucleotides agree with TRBD1. The CDR3 is made up of 17 amino acids. Germline V CDR1 and CDR2: SGHRS, YFSETQ. V shed 4 bases and J 4 bases; nucleotides not matched to a gene: 15. The CDR3 DNA reads TGCGCCAGCAGCCCCTCATCCCAGGGGGCGATTTTCTATGGCTACACCTTC. Its translation is CASSPSSQGAIFYGYTF.

The chain combines TRBV5-1 with TRBJ2-7; the match to TRBD1 covers 8 bases. Trimming at V came to 4 bases and at J to 3 bases, leaving 9 bases not matched to a gene. This CDR3 has 15 amino acids. Germline V gene lookup returns CDR1 SGHRS and CDR2 YFSETQ. The CDR3: CASSIGTGGDYEQYF. The CDR3 DNA is TGCGCCAGCAGCATTGGGACAGGAGGGGACTACGAGCAGTACTTC.

This chain uses TRBV4-1 with TRBJ1-4, with D perhaps matching TRBD1 (6 bases). Trimming cost V 2 bases and J 10 bases, with 23 bases left between them. Germline CDR1 MGHRA, CDR2 YSYEKL. This CDR3 comprises 17 residues. DNA for the CDR3: TGCGCCAGCAGCCAACCTAGGACAGAACGAACCGTAGCAAAACTGTTTTTT. This translates into CASSQPRTERTVAKLFF.

This clone has only a few counts. The chain combines TRBV7-3 with TRBJ1-1, with a tentative D call TRBD1 (5 bases). Germline lookup yields CDR1 SGHTA and CDR2 FQGTGA. V was trimmed by 5 bases and J by 7 bases, leaving 14 bases between them. The CDR3 length is 13 residues. CDR3 coding DNA: TGTGCCAGCAGCCTTGGGGCAGGGCTTGAAGCTTTCTTT. Its translation: CASSLGAGLEAFF.